This note documents a single TCR beta chain sequence. Its matching antigen is unknown. Frozen PBMC stocks contributed about 1.8 micrograms of genomic DNA to the TCR beta libraries. This record comes from a study of cytotoxic CD8 clonotypes in ibrutinib-treated CLL. Study findings and constraints: Baseline values of clonality outstripped age-matched healthy donors and followed circulating CD8+ T-cell counts.

CDR3 length: 16 residues. Germline assignment: CDR1 PRHDT and CDR2 FYEKMQ (reference sequence). Trimming removed 1 base from V and 10 bases from J, with 20 bases in between. The method was immunoSEQ multiplex PCR; TCRdb's version includes in-frame clones alone and lacks a portion of them. Here the sample spans approximately 320,000 clones, 67% being singletons. J is TRBJ2-1 and V is TRBV13; no firm D call. This TCR was sampled from a human donor with chronic lymphocytic leukemia. The specimen comprised PBMCs, sampled after 36 months of ibrutinib treatment. CDR3 bases: TGTGCCAGCAGCTTAGATCTTTGGCCTAACCAGCCCGAGCAGTTCTTC. Its protein product is CASSLDLWPNQPEQFF.